This T cell receptor (beta chain) was recorded in a study of cytomegalovirus exposure and HLA in healthy donors. Study-level background: Later, an analysis reported that the 120 or so validation repertoires had used the same platform as the 666 first-cohort repertoires. Study-wide results and caveats: The study recorded around 160 TCR beta chains that were cytomegalovirus-associated.

The donors were members of the validation cohort comprising 100 to 150 subjects, separate from the roughly 650-subject first cohort. Here immunoSEQ multiplex PCR was the method, and the copy in TCRdb shows in-frame clones only, minus some. Of around 180,000 clones listed, approximately 85% are singletons. About this clone: Its target is not known.

V dropped 2 bases and J dropped 2 bases, with 9 bases sitting between them. The CDR3 is 13 amino acids. Germline values: CDR1 SQVTM, CDR2 ANQGSEA. The sequencing input was PBMCs. This receptor was taken from a woman aged 18-29 years in good health and CMV-seronegative. The J gene is TRBJ1-1, the V gene TRBV29-1; no firm D call. CDR3 region: CSVEYGGNTEAFF. CDR3 in DNA: TGCAGCGTTGAATATGGCGGAAACACTGAAGCTTTCTTT. Supplemented by reference TRBV29-1 and TRBJ1-1, the full variable domain reads SAVISQKPSRDICQRGTSLTIQCQVDSQVTMMFWYRQQPGQSLTLIATANQGSEATYESGFVIDKFPISRPNLTFSTLTVSNMSPEDSSIYLCSVEYGGNTEAFFGQGTRLTVV.